Included here is one T cell receptor (beta chain) sequence, with context. Participants spanned ages about 18 to 90 years and resided in roughly 22 US areas. The CDR3 spans 15 residues. CDR1 is MNHEY, CDR2 SVGAGI, per germline. The J segment lost 2 bases and the V segment lost 2 bases, leaving 3 bases of the junction unmatched. Sequencing was performed with immunoSEQ multiplex PCR; in TCRdb, only in-frame clones are kept and a portion is missing. The repertoire includes 300,000 or so clones, around 90% of them detected once, and 0.95% to 1.3% sits in the top ten. These data belong to a study of blood T cell repertoires in COVID-19. Study overall: T cells, B-cell-depleted T cells, or PBMCs supplied cDNA or gDNA.

The sample was PBMCs or T cells enriched from blood (not recorded which). This receptor was identified in a woman aged 25 to 39 who had recovered from COVID-19. V gene TRBV6-5 combines with J gene TRBJ2-7, with 10 nucleotides matching TRBD2. CDR3 in amino acids: CASSYQGTSAYEQYF. CDR3 DNA sequence: TGTGCCAGCAGTTACCAAGGGACTAGCGCCTACGAGCAGTACTTC.